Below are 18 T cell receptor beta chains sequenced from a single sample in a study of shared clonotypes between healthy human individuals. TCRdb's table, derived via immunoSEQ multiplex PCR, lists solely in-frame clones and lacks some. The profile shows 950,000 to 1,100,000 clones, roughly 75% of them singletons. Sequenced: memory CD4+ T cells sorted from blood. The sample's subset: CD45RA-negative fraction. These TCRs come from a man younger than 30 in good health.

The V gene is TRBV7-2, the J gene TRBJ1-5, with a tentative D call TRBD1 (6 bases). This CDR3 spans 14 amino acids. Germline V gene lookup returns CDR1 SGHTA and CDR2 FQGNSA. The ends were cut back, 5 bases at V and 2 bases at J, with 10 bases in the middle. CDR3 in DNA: TGTGCCAGCAGCAACAGGGTTGGCAATCAGCCCCAGCATTTT. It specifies CASSNRVGNQPQHF. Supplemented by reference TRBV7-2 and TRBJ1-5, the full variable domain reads GAGVSQSPSNKVTEKGKDVELRCDPISGHTALYWYRQSLGQGLEFLIYFQGNSAPDKSGLPSDRFSAERTGGSVSTLTIQRTQQEDSAVYLCASSNRVGNQPQHFGDGTRLSIL.

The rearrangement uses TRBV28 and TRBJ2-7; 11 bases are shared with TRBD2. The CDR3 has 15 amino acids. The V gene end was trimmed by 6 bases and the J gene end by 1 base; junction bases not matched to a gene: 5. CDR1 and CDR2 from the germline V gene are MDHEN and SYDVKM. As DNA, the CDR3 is TGTGCCAGCAGACGTAGCGGGGGGGAATCCTACGAGCAGTACTTC. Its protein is CASRRSGGESYEQYF.

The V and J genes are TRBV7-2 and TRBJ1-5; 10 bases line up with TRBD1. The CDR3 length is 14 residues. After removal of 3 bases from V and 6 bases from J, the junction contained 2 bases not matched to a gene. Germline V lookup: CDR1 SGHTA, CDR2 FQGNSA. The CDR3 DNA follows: TGTGCCAGCAGCTTGCGGACAGGGGGTCAGCCCCAGCATTTT. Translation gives CASSLRTGGQPQHF. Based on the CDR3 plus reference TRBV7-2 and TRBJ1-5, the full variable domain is GAGVSQSPSNKVTEKGKDVELRCDPISGHTALYWYRQSLGQGLEFLIYFQGNSAPDKSGLPSDRFSAERTGGSVSTLTIQRTQQEDSAVYLCASSLRTGGQPQHFGDGTRLSIL.

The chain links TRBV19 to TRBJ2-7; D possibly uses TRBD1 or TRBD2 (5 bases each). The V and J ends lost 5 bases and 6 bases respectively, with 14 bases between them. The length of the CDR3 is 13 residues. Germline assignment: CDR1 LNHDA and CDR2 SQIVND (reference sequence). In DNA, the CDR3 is TGTGCCAGTAGTGACCGGGGACCCCTCGAGCAGTACTTC. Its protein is CASSDRGPLEQYF.

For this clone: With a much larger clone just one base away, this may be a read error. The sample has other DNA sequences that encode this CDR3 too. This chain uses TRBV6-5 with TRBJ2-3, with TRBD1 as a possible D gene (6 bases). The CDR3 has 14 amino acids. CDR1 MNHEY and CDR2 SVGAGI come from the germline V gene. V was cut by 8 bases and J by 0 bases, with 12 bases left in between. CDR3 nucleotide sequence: TGTGCCAGCCGGGACACCTCTAGCACAGATACGCAGTATTTT. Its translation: CASRDTSSTDTQYF.

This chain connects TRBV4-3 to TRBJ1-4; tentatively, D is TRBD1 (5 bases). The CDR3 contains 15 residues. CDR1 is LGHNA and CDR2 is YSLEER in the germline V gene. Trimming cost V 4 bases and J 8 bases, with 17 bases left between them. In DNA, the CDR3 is TGCGCCAGCAGCCGAGTCGCGGGGGGAGGAGAAAAACTGTTTTTT. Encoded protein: CASSRVAGGGEKLFF.

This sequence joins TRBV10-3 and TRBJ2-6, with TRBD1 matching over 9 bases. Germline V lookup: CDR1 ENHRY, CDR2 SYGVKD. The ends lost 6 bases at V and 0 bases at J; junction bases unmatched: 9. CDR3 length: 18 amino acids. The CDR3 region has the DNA TGTGCCATCAGCGGGACAGGGTCCATTAGCTCTGGGGCCAACGTCCTGACTTTC. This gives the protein CAISGTGSISSGANVLTF.

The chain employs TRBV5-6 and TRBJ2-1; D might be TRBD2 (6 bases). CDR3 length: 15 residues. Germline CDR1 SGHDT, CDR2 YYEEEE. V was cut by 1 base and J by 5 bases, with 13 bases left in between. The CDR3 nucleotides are TGTGCCAGCAGCTTGCGCCTAGCGATCAACAATGAGCAGTTCTTC. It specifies CASSLRLAINNEQFF.

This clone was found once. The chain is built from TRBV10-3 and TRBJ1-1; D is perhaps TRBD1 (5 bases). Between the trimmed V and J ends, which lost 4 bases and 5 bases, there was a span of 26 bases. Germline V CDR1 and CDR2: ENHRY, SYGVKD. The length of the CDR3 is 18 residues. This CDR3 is CAISGVGNIGQGRTEAFF. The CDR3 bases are TGTGCCATCAGTGGGGTTGGGAATATCGGGCAGGGACGGACTGAAGCTTTCTTT.

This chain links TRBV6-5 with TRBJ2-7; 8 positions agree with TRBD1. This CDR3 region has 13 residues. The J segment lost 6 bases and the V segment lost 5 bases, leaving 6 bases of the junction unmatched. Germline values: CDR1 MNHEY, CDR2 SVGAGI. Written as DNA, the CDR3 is TGTGCCAGCAGTAGCCCCGGGACAGGCGAGCAGTACTTC. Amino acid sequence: CASSSPGTGEQYF.

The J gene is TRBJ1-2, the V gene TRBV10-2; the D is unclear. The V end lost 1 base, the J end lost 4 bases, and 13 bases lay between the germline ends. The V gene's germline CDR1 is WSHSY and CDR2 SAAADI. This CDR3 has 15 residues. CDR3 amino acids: CASSEFGGLGYGYTF. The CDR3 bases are TGCGCCAGCAGTGAGTTTGGAGGGTTAGGCTATGGCTACACCTTC.

CDR3 bases: TGTGCCAGCAGCGTAGACAACTTCTCCTACGAGCAGTACTTC. This codes for CASSVDNFSYEQYF. The rearrangement links TRBV2 to TRBJ2-7; D remains unclear. V was trimmed by 6 bases and J by 0 bases, leaving 12 bases between them. This CDR3 is built from 14 residues. Germline V gives CDR1 SNHLY, CDR2 FYNNEI.

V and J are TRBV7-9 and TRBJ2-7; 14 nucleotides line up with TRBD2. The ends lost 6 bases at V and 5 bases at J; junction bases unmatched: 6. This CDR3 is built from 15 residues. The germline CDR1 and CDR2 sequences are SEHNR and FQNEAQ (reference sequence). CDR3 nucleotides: TGTGCCAGCAGTTCCGGACTAGCGGGGGGAAACGAGCAGTACTTC. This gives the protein CASSSGLAGGNEQYF.

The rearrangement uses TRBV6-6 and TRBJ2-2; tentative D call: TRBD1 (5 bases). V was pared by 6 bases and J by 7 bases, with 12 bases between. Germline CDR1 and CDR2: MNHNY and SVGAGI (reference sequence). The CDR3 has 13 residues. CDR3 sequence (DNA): TGTGCCAGCAGGGGGCTAGAGTTCGGGGAGCTGTTTTTT. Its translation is CASRGLEFGELFF.

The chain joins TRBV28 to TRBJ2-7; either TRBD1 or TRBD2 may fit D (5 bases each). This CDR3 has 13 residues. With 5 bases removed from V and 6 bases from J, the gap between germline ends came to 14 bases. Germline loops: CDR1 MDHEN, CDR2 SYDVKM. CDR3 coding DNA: TGTGCCAGCAGTCCCTTGGGGGTGGCCGAGCAGTACTTC. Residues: CASSPLGVAEQYF.

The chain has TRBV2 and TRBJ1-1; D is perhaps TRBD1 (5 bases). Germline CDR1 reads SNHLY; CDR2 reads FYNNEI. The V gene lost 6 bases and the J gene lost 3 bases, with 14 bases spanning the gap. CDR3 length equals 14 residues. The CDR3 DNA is TGTGCCAGCAGCCGAGAAGGAGGGGACACTGAAGCTTTCTTT. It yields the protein CASSREGGDTEAFF. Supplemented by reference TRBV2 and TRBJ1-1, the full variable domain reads EPEVTQTPSHQVTQMGQEVILRCVPISNHLYFYWYRQILGQKVEFLVSFYNNEISEKSEIFDDQFSVERPDGSNFTLKIRSTKLEDSAMYFCASSREGGDTEAFFGQGTRLTVV.

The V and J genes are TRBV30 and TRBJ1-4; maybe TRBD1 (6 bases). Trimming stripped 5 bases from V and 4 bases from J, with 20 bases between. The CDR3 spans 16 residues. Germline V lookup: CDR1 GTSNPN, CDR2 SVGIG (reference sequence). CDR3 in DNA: TGTGCCTGGGGTTCTGGAAGGACAGCTCTTAATGAAAAACTGTTTTTT. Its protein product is CAWGSGRTALNEKLFF.

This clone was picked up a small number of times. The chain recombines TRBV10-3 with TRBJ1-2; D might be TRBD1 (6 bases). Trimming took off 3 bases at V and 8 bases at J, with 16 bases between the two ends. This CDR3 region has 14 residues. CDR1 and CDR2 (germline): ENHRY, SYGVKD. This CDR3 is CAISDVGGTLGYTF. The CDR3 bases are TGTGCCATCAGTGATGTAGGGGGGACTTTAGGCTACACCTTC.